This T cell receptor (beta chain) was sequenced during a study of CD8+CD57+ T cells in acquired aplastic anemia. Study information: Sorted CD4+ plus CD8+ cells gave DNA averaging roughly 3.5 ug.

Study-level results: The same twenty-nine CD8+ CDR3 sequences occurred in patients and in controls.

Comments on this clonotype: Its antigen remains unidentified.

Germline V lookup: CDR1 SQVTM, CDR2 ANQGSEA. The CDR3 is made up of 14 amino acids. TCR beta VDJ and CDR3 were profiled, and genomic DNA was the template. MiXCR, run by TCRdb on the reads, gives a single entry per CDR3 protein. This table holds approximately 200,000 distinct CDR3 sequences, 60% to 65% found once. Material for sequencing was sorted CD4+, CD8+, or CD8+CD57+ T cells (not recorded which) from PBMCs. The sequence derives from a human donor in good health. The V gene is TRBV29-1, the J gene TRBJ2-3; TRBD2 matches 8 bases. Written as DNA, the CDR3 is TGCAGGGCCAGCGGGGGACGAGGGACAGATACGCAGTATTTT. It encodes CRASGGRGTDTQYF.